This record concerns one T cell receptor (beta chain) sequence. Its target is unknown. This record comes from a study of blood T cells in healthy people across ages. Study overall: Capture by template switching was about one barcoded beta molecule per two T cells. Study conclusions and caveats: Compared with aged donors, long-lived donors showed fewer expanded clones, suggesting selection.

Sample-barcoded 5' priming and a J-beta primer mix drove a second PCR of about 6 to 12 cycles. TCRdb re-analysed the 5' RACE reads in MiXCR, keeping a single row per CDR3 protein. The sample has over 1,500,000 distinct CDR3 sequences; around half are singletons. Germline loops: CDR1 DFQATT, CDR2 SNEGSKA (reference sequence). V was shortened by 3 bases and J by 5 bases, with 14 bases between the two germline ends. The CDR3 totals 15 residues. Sequencing was performed on blood. The receptor was isolated from a woman aged 40-49 years in good health. This chain uses TRBV20-1 with TRBJ1-6; maybe TRBD1 (6 bases). This CDR3 is CSARDRTVNNSPLHF. The DNA of the CDR3 is TGCAGTGCTAGGGACAGAACGGTGAATAATTCACCCCTCCACTTT.